Below are 15 T cell receptor beta chains sequenced from a single sample in a study of neoadjuvant anti-PD-1 for oral cavity cancer. Method: immunoSEQ multiplex PCR; TCRdb's copy keeps in-frame clones and lacks some. Counted here are 40,000 to 50,000 clones, around 79% occurring once; the ten biggest clones make up more than 4%. Specified time point: after neoadjuvant nivolumab, at surgical resection. Sequenced material: PBMCs, taken after nivolumab (anti-PD-1) treatment. Every receptor here comes from a person aged 35-79 years with oral cavity squamous cell carcinoma.

The CDR3 DNA reads as TGTGCCAGTAGTAGAACTAGCGGGGTTAACACCGGGGAGCTGTTTTTT. Translation gives CASSRTSGVNTGELFF. The V and J genes are TRBV19 and TRBJ2-2, with 10 bases identical to TRBD2. The CDR3 totals 16 residues. The V segment lost 4 bases and the J segment 2 bases; nucleotides outside the gene matches: 4. Germline V gene data show CDR1 as LNHDA and CDR2 as SQIVND (reference sequence). Variable domain in full (rest from reference TRBV19 and TRBJ2-2): DGGITQSPKYLFRKEGQNVTLSCEQNLNHDAMYWYRQDPGQGLRLIYYSQIVNDFQKGDIAEGYSVSREKKESFPLTVTSAQKNPTAFYLCASSRTSGVNTGELFFGEGSRLTVL.

The genes are TRBV7-3 and TRBJ1-5; D is possibly TRBD1 (5 bases). Germline V lookup: CDR1 SGHTA, CDR2 FQGTGA. The CDR3 extends over 13 amino acids. V was cut by 0 bases and J by 6 bases, with 6 bases left in between. CDR3: CASSLTGTQPQHF. DNA for the CDR3: TGTGCCAGCAGCTTAACGGGGACTCAGCCCCAGCATTTT.

This clone has a handful of counts. The chain couples TRBV28 to TRBJ1-5; D may be TRBD1 (6 bases). Germline loops: CDR1 MDHEN, CDR2 SYDVKM. Trimming took off 5 bases at V and 4 bases at J, with 18 bases between the two ends. This CDR3 is 16 amino acids long. The CDR3 spells CASSPIGTTANQPQHF. For the CDR3, the DNA is TGTGCCAGCAGTCCAATCGGGACAACCGCTAATCAGCCCCAGCATTTT.

V gene TRBV5-1 combines with J gene TRBJ2-2; no clear D gene. Deletions cut 0 bases from V and 0 bases from J, with 6 bases between. Germline V gives CDR1 SGHRS, CDR2 YFSETQ. The CDR3 consists of 15 residues. CDR3 DNA sequence: TGCGCCAGCAGCTTGGACTTCGCGAACACCGGGGAGCTGTTTTTT. Translation: CASSLDFANTGELFF.

V and J are TRBV6-6 and TRBJ1-6, with D unresolved. CDR1 and CDR2 from the germline V gene are MNHNY and SVGAGI (reference sequence). This CDR3 is built from 13 residues. With 6 bases removed from V and 10 bases from J, the gap between germline ends came to 13 bases. The CDR3 sequence: CASRQAGRSPLHF. CDR3 nucleotides: TGTGCCAGCAGGCAGGCTGGCCGGTCACCCCTCCACTTT.

The chain uses TRBV5-1 and TRBJ2-2, with D uncertain. The CDR3 spans 17 residues. V was clipped by 1 base and J by 2 bases, with 15 bases between them. CDR1 is SGHRS and CDR2 is YFSETQ in the germline V gene. The DNA of the CDR3 is TGCGCCAGCAGCTTGAACCCTATGTCCCTTAACACCGGGGAGCTGTTTTTT. It codes for CASSLNPMSLNTGELFF.

This clone has a handful of counts. The chain links TRBV7-9 to TRBJ2-2, with D maybe TRBD2 (6 bases). The CDR3 runs 15 residues. V was pared by 4 bases and J by 3 bases, with 12 bases between. Germline CDR1 SEHNR, CDR2 FQNEAQ (reference sequence). CDR3 sequence (DNA): TGTGCCAGCAGCTATAGCGGACGTGACACCGGGGAGCTGTTTTTT. It codes for CASSYSGRDTGELFF.

The V and J genes are TRBV28 and TRBJ2-3; 8 bases match TRBD2. The germline V gene encodes CDR1 MDHEN and CDR2 SYDVKM. The V and J ends lost 5 bases and 5 bases, in that order; junction bases with no gene match: 12. The CDR3 loop spans 16 amino acids. The CDR3, as DNA: TGTGCCAGCAGTCCCGCCGGGGGACTAGTGATAGATACGCAGTATTTT. Translating gives CASSPAGGLVIDTQYF.

The V and J genes are TRBV10-3 and TRBJ1-6; 7 bases fit TRBD1. Trimming at V came to 3 bases and at J to 6 bases, leaving 5 bases not matched to a gene. There are 15 residues in the CDR3. Germline CDR1 is ENHRY and CDR2 is SYGVKD. The CDR3 DNA reads TGTGCCATCAGTGACAAGGGGACAGCTAATTCACCCCTCCACTTT. Protein: CAISDKGTANSPLHF.

V is TRBV7-2 and J is TRBJ2-1; D gene unclear. Germline values: CDR1 SGHTA, CDR2 FQGNSA. The CDR3 spans 13 residues. V lost 3 bases to trimming and J lost 10 bases, with 13 bases between them. CDR3 bases: TGTGCCAGCAGCTTTTTAGTACCACCAGAGCAGTTCTTC. Its protein is CASSFLVPPEQFF.

The chain is built from TRBV7-2 and TRBJ2-7, with 9 bases lining up with TRBD2. CDR1 SGHTA and CDR2 FQGNSA come from the germline V gene. V trimming: 4 bases; J trimming: 1 base; junction bases outside the gene matches: 5. The CDR3 length is 15 residues. In nucleotides, the CDR3 is TGTGCCAGCAGCTCCGGACTAGCGAGATCCTACGAGCAGTACTTC. Its protein product is CASSSGLARSYEQYF.

The chain has TRBV5-1 and TRBJ2-3; 9 nucleotides align to TRBD2. This CDR3 spans 17 amino acids. J lost 1 base, V lost 0 bases, and 6 bases had no gene match. From germline, CDR1 is SGHRS and CDR2 YFSETQ. This chain's CDR3 is CASSLDLAGTRTDTQYF. In DNA, the CDR3 is TGCGCCAGCAGCTTGGACCTAGCGGGGACCCGCACAGATACGCAGTATTTT. The full variable domain, with the rest looked up from reference TRBV5-1 and TRBJ2-3, is KAGVTQTPRYLIKTRGQQVTLSCSPISGHRSVSWYQQTPGQGLQFLFEYFSETQRNKGNFPGRFSGRQFSNSRSEMNVSTLELGDSALYLCASSLDLAGTRTDTQYFGPGTRLTVL.

The gene calls are TRBV11-3 and TRBJ2-2, with D perhaps matching TRBD2 (5 bases). From germline, CDR1 is SGHNT and CDR2 YENEEA. The germline V and J ends were trimmed by 2 bases and 7 bases, with 5 bases remaining between them. The CDR3 is 12 amino acids. CDR3 nucleotide sequence: TGTGCCAGCAGCTTAACTAGCGGGGAGCTGTTTTTT. It specifies CASSLTSGELFF.

The rearrangement links TRBV2 to TRBJ1-2, with D possibly being TRBD1 (5 bases). CDR3 length: 12 residues. Germline CDR1 and CDR2: SNHLY and FYNNEI. Trimming stripped 7 bases from V and 5 bases from J, with 11 bases between. The CDR3 loop reads CASTVGGYGYTF. The CDR3 DNA reads TGTGCCAGCACCGTCGGGGGGTATGGCTACACCTTC.

The chain's CDR3 is CASSDSGTGAAGDGYTF. The CDR3 DNA reads TGTGCCAGCAGCGACTCCGGGACAGGGGCCGCCGGGGATGGCTACACCTTC. The chain combines TRBV7-3 with TRBJ1-2; TRBD1 aligns across 10 bases. Germline CDR1 is SGHTA and CDR2 is FQGTGA. Trimming removed 5 bases from V and 6 bases from J; junction bases left unmatched: 15. This CDR3 has 17 amino acids.